This T cell receptor (beta chain) stems from a study of blood T cell repertoires in COVID-19. Study information: Italy, Spain and the United States were the sources of the convalescent and acute COVID-19 samples. PBMCs, B-cell-depleted T cells, or T cells provided the cDNA or gDNA that made up the material.

Germline loops: CDR1 SGHKS, CDR2 YYEKEE (reference sequence). Trimming removed 0 bases from V and 6 bases from J, with 10 bases in between. This CDR3 comprises 14 residues. In the original workflow: By means of reference gene primer amplification, nucleated cell counts were estimated. Clones were sequenced by immunoSEQ multiplex PCR, and TCRdb holds only the in-frame ones, with some missing. The D gene and trimming were derived from the DNA, and the V and J assignments and clone size from that table. The sample carries 340,000 or so clones, 80% to 90% recorded once. The specimen was peripheral blood. The source is a man in his thirties or forties with active or convalescent COVID-19. V is TRBV5-5 and J is TRBJ2-1; maybe TRBD2 (5 bases). This CDR3 reads CASSLGPSINEQFF. The CDR3 coding sequence is TGTGCCAGCAGCTTGGGTCCTAGCATCAATGAGCAGTTCTTC.